Following are 17 T cell receptor beta chains from one sample sequenced in a study of blood T cell repertoires in COVID-19. Repertoires were generated with immunoSEQ multiplex PCR, while TCRdb's copy carries only in-frame clones and drops some. The repertoire holds about 220,000 clones, with about 82% as singletons. The specimen was peripheral blood. The source is a woman in her seventies with COVID-19, enrolled during active disease.

V gene TRBV9 combines with J gene TRBJ2-7, with D possibly being TRBD1 (6 bases). This CDR3 spans 13 amino acids. V was shortened by 4 bases and J by 6 bases, with 14 bases between the two germline ends. The germline V gene has CDR1 SGDLS and CDR2 YYNGEE. The CDR3 nucleotides read TGTGCCAGCAGCCCGACAGGCCGAGGCGAGCAGTACTTC. The encoded protein is CASSPTGRGEQYF.

The sample holds one count of this clone. The chain couples TRBV2 to TRBJ2-1, with 9 bases lining up with TRBD2. From germline, CDR1 is SNHLY and CDR2 FYNNEI. This CDR3 comprises 17 residues. The V segment lost 7 bases and the J segment 9 bases; nucleotides outside the gene matches: 19. This chain's CDR3 is CASTFGGGGAFSSEQFF. The CDR3 DNA is TGTGCCAGCACATTCGGCGGCGGGGGGGCCTTTTCTTCTGAGCAGTTCTTC.

The genes are TRBV27 and TRBJ1-4, with D possibly TRBD1 on 6 matching bases. The CDR3 loop spans 14 amino acids. Trimming shortened V by 2 bases and J by 8 bases, and 12 bases separated the two germline ends. The germline V gene encodes CDR1 MNHEY and CDR2 SMNVEV (reference sequence). The CDR3 here is CASSLQQGREKLFF. In DNA form, the CDR3 reads TGTGCCAGCAGTTTACAACAGGGAAGGGAAAAACTGTTTTTT.

V usage is TRBV2 and J usage is TRBJ1-2, with D uncertain. The CDR3 consists of 16 residues. Trimming cost V 2 bases and J 4 bases, with 17 bases left between them. From germline, CDR1 is SNHLY and CDR2 FYNNEI. CDR3 bases: TGTGCCAGCAGTGAAAGGCGTCAGACACTAGGCTATGGCTACACCTTC. Translating it yields CASSERRQTLGYGYTF.

The chain carries TRBV5-1 and TRBJ2-3, with 9 bases identical to TRBD2. The germline gives CDR1 SGHRS, CDR2 YFSETQ. The CDR3 loop spans 18 amino acids. V was pared by 1 base and J by 0 bases, with 9 bases of the junction left unmatched. DNA of the CDR3: TGCGCCAGCAGCTTGATAGGTGGTAGCGGGGGCAGCACAGATACGCAGTATTTT. This encodes CASSLIGGSGGSTDTQYF.

The V and J genes are TRBV7-2 and TRBJ1-1; D not resolved. Germline V gene sequence: CDR1 SGHTA, CDR2 FQGNSA. This CDR3 has 12 amino acids. Deletions cut 10 bases from V and 5 bases from J, with 14 bases between. The DNA for the CDR3 is TGTGCCACCATTAGGAGCTTTACTGAAGCTTTCTTT. This sequence encodes CATIRSFTEAFF. Full variable domain (missing parts from reference TRBV7-2 and TRBJ1-1): GAGVSQSPSNKVTEKGKDVELRCDPISGHTALYWYRQSLGQGLEFLIYFQGNSAPDKSGLPSDRFSAERTGGSVSTLTIQRTQQEDSAVYLCATIRSFTEAFFGQGTRLTVV.

There are a few counts of this clone. The V call is TRBV11-2, the J call TRBJ1-3; D unresolved. Germline CDR1 is SGHAT and CDR2 is FQNNGV. The CDR3 contains 12 residues. Trimming cost V 5 bases and J 5 bases, with 7 bases left between them. The CDR3 sequence is CASSHDRNTIYF. DNA for the CDR3: TGTGCCAGCAGCCACGACAGAAACACCATATATTTT.

V is TRBV5-8 and J is TRBJ2-1; 12 bases align to TRBD2. The germline CDR1 and CDR2 sequences are SGHTS and YDEGEE. The CDR3 spans 16 residues. Trimming removed 6 bases from V and 1 base from J; junction bases left unmatched: 5. The CDR3 nucleotides are TGTGCCAGCACCCTTGGACTAGCGGGGTCCTACAATGAGCAGTTCTTC. Protein: CASTLGLAGSYNEQFF.

The chain's CDR3 is CASSHRIAGVRYEQYF. The CDR3, as DNA: TGTGCCAGCAGCCATAGAATAGCGGGAGTCCGGTACGAGCAGTACTTC. This chain joins TRBV3-1 (or the pseudogene TRBV3-2) and TRBJ2-7; 9 bases are a match to TRBD2. With V trimmed by 3 bases and J by 4 bases, 10 bases remained unmatched. The CDR3 totals 16 residues. Germline V gene data show CDR1 as LGHDT and CDR2 as YNNKEL (reference sequence).

V is TRBV12-5 and J is TRBJ1-1; 9 bases are a match to TRBD1. The length of the CDR3 is 16 residues. V lost 0 bases and J lost 10; bases outside the gene matches: 12. Per the germline V gene, CDR1 is LGHNT and CDR2 is FRNRAP. This chain's CDR3 is CASGLVPGQGEVGAFF. CDR3 DNA sequence: TGTGCTAGTGGTTTGGTACCGGGACAGGGTGAGGTCGGAGCTTTCTTT.

The chain has TRBV3-1 (or the pseudogene TRBV3-2) and TRBJ2-5, with D possibly TRBD2 on 5 matching bases. This CDR3 spans 13 amino acids. V lost 1 base to trimming and J lost 4 bases, with 7 bases between them. CDR1 is LGHDT, CDR2 YNNKEL, per germline (reference sequence). The CDR3 region is CASSQGEGETQYF. The CDR3 DNA sequence: TGTGCCAGCAGCCAAGGAGAGGGAGAGACCCAGTACTTC.

The DNA for the CDR3 is TGCAGCGTTGTGAGAGGAACAGGGTTAATTGGCGAGCAGTACTTC. Its translation is CSVVRGTGLIGEQYF. This chain connects TRBV29-1 to TRBJ2-7; perhaps TRBD1 as D (6 bases). Germline CDR1 reads SQVTM; CDR2 reads ANQGSEA. V shed 4 bases and J shed 6 bases, with 22 bases lying between them. This CDR3 region has 15 residues.

The chain joins TRBV6-6 to TRBJ2-7, with D possibly TRBD2 on 5 matching bases. The ends were cut back, 0 bases at V and 2 bases at J, with 11 bases in the middle. The length of the CDR3 is 15 residues. Germline lookup yields CDR1 MNHNY and CDR2 SVGAGI (reference sequence). This chain's CDR3 is CASSYSPEVAYEQYF. CDR3 in DNA: TGTGCCAGCAGTTACTCGCCGGAGGTGGCCTACGAGCAGTACTTC.

The chain employs TRBV19 and TRBJ1-3; 8 bases align to TRBD1. CDR3 length equals 14 residues. Germline-derived CDR1 and CDR2 are LNHDA and SQIVND (reference sequence). With V trimmed by 4 bases and J by 2 bases, 1 base remained unmatched. Written as DNA, the CDR3 is TGTGCCAGTAGTACAGGGGGCACTGGAAACACCATATATTTT. Protein product: CASSTGGTGNTIYF. Using reference TRBV19 and TRBJ1-3 for the parts outside the CDR3, the full variable domain is DGGITQSPKYLFRKEGQNVTLSCEQNLNHDAMYWYRQDPGQGLRLIYYSQIVNDFQKGDIAEGYSVSREKKESFPLTVTSAQKNPTAFYLCASSTGGTGNTIYFGEGSWLTVV.

This clone was detected a few times. V and J are TRBV7-9 and TRBJ1-2; the D is unclear. The germline CDR1 and CDR2 sequences are SEHNR and FQNEAQ (reference sequence). The CDR3 consists of 14 residues. V lost 4 bases, J lost 3 bases, and 12 bases lay in between. CDR3: CASSSRASDYGYTF. DNA for the CDR3: TGTGCCAGCAGCTCGAGGGCCAGCGACTATGGCTACACCTTC. The full variable domain, in which reference TRBV7-9 and TRBJ1-2 provide the parts outside the CDR3, is DTGVSQNPRHKITKRGQNVTFRCDPISEHNRLYWYRQTLGQGPEFLTYFQNEAQLEKSRLLSDRFSAERPKGSFSTLEIQRTEQGDSAMYLCASSSRASDYGYTFGSGTRLTVV.

This clone was seen a handful of times. This chain connects TRBV4-1 to TRBJ1-2; a weak D match, TRBD1 (6 bases). Germline CDR1 reads MGHRA; CDR2 reads YSYEKL. The CDR3 length is 15 residues. Trimming left V 6 bases short and J 8 bases short, with 22 bases between. DNA for the CDR3: TGCGCCAGCAGTCACGGGCCCTCAGGGGTAGGAGGCTACACCTTC. As protein: CASSHGPSGVGGYTF.

This chain joins TRBV19 and TRBJ1-5; D unresolved. The CDR3 has 14 residues. Germline CDR1 and CDR2: LNHDA and SQIVND (reference sequence). Trimming pared 5 bases from V and 0 bases from J, leaving 8 bases between. CDR3 region: CASSLSVSNQPQHF. CDR3 coding DNA: TGTGCCAGTAGTCTCTCAGTTAGCAATCAGCCCCAGCATTTT.